Listed here is a single T cell receptor beta chain. The antigen remains undetermined. Repertoires were generated with immunoSEQ multiplex PCR, while TCRdb's copy carries only in-frame clones and drops some. The sample comprises some 76,000 clones, nearly 95% of which are singletons, and 6.2% rests with the top ten. The CDR3 consists of 14 residues. Germline V gives CDR1 MDHEN, CDR2 SYDVKM. Trimming left V 5 bases short and J 6 bases short, with 11 bases between. The data belong to a study of OX40 agonist ivuxolimab in advanced cancers. Prior autoimmune disease or systemic immunosuppression barred patients. Study-wide results and limits: In the 0.1-3.0 mg/kg groups, partial responders showed among the lowest expansion. CD4+ and CD8+ blood T cells expanded clonally by week 6 at 0.1 to 3.0 mg/kg. Fewer expanded clones were found on average in CD4+ than in CD8+ T cells.

The source of this sequence is an adult with an advanced solid tumor such as melanoma, head and neck, liver or kidney cancer. The chain employs TRBV28 and TRBJ1-6; D call uncertain. The specimen comprised CD4+ or CD8+ T cells sorted from blood, sampled in a trial of the OX40 agonist ivuxolimab. In DNA form, the CDR3 reads TGTGCCAGCAGTCCCGAGTCCCTTAATTCACCCCTCCACTTT. It codes for CASSPESLNSPLHF.